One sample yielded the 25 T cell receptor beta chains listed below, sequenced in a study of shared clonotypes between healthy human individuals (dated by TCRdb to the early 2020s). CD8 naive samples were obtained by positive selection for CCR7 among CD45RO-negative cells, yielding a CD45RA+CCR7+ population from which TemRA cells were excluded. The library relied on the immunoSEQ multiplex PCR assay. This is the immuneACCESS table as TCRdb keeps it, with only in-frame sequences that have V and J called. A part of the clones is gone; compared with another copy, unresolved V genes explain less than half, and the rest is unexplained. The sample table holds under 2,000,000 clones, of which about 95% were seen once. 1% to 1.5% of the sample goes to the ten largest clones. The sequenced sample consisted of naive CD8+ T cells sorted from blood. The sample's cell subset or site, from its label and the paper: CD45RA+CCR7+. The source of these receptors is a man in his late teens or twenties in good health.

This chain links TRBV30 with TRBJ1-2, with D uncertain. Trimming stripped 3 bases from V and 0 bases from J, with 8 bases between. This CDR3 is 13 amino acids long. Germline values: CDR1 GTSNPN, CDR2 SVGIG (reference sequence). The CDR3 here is CAWRGGTNYGYTF. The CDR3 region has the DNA TGTGCCTGGAGGGGAGGTACTAACTATGGCTACACCTTC.

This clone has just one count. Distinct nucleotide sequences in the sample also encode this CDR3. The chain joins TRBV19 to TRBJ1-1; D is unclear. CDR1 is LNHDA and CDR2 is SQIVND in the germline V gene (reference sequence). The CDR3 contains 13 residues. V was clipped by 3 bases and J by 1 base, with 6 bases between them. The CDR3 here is CASSITENTEAFF. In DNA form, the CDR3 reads TGTGCCAGTAGTATTACTGAGAACACTGAAGCTTTCTTT.

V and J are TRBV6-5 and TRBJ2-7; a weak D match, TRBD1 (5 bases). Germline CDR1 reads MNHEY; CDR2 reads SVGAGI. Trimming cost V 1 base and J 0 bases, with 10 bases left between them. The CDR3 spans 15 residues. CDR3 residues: CASSYLGPSSYEQYF. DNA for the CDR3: TGTGCCAGCAGTTACTTGGGGCCAAGCTCCTACGAGCAGTACTTC.

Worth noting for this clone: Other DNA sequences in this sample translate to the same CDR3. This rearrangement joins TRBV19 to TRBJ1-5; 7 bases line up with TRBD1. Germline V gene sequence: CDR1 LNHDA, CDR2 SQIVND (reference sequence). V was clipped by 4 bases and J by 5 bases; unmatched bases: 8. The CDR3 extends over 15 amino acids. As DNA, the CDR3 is TGTGCCAGTAGTAGAGACAGGGAAGGCGATCAGCCCCAGCATTTT. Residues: CASSRDREGDQPQHF.

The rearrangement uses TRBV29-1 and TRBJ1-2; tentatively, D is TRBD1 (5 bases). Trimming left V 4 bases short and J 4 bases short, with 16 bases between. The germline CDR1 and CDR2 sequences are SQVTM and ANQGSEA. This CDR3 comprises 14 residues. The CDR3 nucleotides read TGCAGCGTTGGAAGCGACGGGGACCGCTATGGCTACACCTTC. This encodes CSVGSDGDRYGYTF.

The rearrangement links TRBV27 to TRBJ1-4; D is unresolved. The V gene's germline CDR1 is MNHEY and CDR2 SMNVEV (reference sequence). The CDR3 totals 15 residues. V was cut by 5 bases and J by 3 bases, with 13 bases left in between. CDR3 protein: CASSLTGLPNEKLFF. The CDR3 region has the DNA TGTGCCAGCAGTCTTACTGGGCTTCCTAATGAAAAACTGTTTTTT.

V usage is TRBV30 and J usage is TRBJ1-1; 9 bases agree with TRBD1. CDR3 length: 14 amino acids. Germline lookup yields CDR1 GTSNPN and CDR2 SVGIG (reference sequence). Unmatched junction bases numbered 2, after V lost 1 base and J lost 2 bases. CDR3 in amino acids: CAWSADRGNTEAFF. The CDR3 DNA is TGTGCCTGGAGTGCGGACAGGGGAAACACTGAAGCTTTCTTT.

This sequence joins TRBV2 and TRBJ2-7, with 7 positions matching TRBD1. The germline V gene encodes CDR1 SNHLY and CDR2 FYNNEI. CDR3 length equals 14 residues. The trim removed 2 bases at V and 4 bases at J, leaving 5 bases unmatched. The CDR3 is CASSERPGGYEQYF. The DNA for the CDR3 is TGTGCCAGCAGTGAACGACCAGGGGGATACGAGCAGTACTTC.

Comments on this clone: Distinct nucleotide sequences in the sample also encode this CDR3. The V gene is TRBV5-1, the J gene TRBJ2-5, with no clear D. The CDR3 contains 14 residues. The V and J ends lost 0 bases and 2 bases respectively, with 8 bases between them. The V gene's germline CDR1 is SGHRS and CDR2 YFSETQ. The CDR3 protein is CASSLALGQETQYF. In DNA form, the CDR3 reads TGCGCCAGCAGCTTGGCTCTGGGACAAGAGACCCAGTACTTC.

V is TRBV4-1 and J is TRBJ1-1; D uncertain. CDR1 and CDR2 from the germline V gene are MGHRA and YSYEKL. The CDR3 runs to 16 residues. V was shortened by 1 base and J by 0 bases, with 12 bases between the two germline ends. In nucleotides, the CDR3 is TGCGCCAGCAGCCAAGGGTCCGGACTCATGAACACTGAAGCTTTCTTT. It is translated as CASSQGSGLMNTEAFF.

As DNA, the CDR3 is TGTGCCTGGAGCCTTATGGGGCGGGATGGCTACACCTTC. The encoded protein is CAWSLMGRDGYTF. The J gene is TRBJ1-2, the V gene TRBV30; maybe TRBD1 (5 bases). Germline V lookup: CDR1 GTSNPN, CDR2 SVGIG (reference sequence). The length of the CDR3 is 13 residues. V shed 3 bases and J shed 6 bases, with 14 bases lying between them.

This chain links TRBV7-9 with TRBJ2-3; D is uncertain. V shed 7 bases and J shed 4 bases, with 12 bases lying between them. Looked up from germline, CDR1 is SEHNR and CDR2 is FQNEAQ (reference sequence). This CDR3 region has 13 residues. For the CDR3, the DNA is TGTGCCAGCATCCAAGAGGCAGCAGATACGCAGTATTTT. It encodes CASIQEAADTQYF.

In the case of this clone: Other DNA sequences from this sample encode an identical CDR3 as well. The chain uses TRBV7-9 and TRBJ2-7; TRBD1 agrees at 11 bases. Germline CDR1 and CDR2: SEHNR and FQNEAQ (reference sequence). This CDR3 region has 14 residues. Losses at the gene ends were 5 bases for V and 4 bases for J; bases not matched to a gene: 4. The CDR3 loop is CASSPDRGLYEQYF. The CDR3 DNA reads TGTGCCAGCAGCCCGGACAGGGGGCTTTACGAGCAGTACTTC.

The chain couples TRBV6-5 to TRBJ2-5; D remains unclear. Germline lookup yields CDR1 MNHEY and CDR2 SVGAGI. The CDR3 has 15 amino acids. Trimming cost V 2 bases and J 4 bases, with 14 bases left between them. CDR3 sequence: CASSYPETDRETQYF. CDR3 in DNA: TGTGCCAGCAGTTACCCCGAAACAGACCGAGAGACCCAGTACTTC.

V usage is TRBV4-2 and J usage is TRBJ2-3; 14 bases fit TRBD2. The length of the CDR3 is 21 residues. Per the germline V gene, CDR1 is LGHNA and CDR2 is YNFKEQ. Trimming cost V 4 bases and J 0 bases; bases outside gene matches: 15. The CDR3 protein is CASSRDPGLAGVESSTDTQYF. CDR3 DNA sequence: TGTGCCAGCAGCCGCGATCCGGGACTAGCGGGAGTTGAGTCGAGCACAGATACGCAGTATTTT.

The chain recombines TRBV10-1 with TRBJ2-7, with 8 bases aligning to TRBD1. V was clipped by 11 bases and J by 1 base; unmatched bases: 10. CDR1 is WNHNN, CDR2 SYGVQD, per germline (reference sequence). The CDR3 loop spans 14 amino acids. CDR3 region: CAGPRDRTSYEQYF. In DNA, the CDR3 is TGCGCCGGACCCCGGGACAGGACTTCCTACGAGCAGTACTTC.

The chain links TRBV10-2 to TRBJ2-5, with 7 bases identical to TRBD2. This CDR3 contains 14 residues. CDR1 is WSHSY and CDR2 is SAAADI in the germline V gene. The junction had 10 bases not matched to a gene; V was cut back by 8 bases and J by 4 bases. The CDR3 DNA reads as TGCGCCAGCCTGCCGTCGGGGGAGGGAGAGACCCAGTACTTC. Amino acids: CASLPSGEGETQYF.

CDR3 coding DNA: TGTGCCAGCAGCTCGACAGGGCTGGGCTCACCCCTCCACTTT. As protein: CASSSTGLGSPLHF. This sequence joins TRBV7-3 and TRBJ1-6; TRBD1 matches at 7 bases. V shed 4 bases and J 10 bases; nucleotides not matched to a gene: 7. CDR1 is SGHTA and CDR2 is FQGTGA in the germline V gene. This CDR3 spans 14 amino acids. Full variable domain (rest looked up from reference TRBV7-3 and TRBJ1-6): GAGVSQTPSNKVTEKGKYVELRCDPISGHTALYWYRQSLGQGPEFLIYFQGTGAADDSGLPNDRFFAVRPEGSVSTLKIQRTERGDSAVYLCASSSTGLGSPLHFGNGTRLTVT.

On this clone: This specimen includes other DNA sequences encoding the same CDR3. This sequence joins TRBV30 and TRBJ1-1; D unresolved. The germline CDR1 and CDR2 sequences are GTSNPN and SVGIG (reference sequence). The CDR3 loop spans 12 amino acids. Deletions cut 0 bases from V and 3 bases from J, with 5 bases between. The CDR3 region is CAWSVSDTEAFF. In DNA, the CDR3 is TGTGCCTGGAGTGTATCAGACACTGAAGCTTTCTTT.

This chain's CDR3 is CASRTIPEGIYEQYF. DNA of the CDR3: TGTGCCAGCAGAACCATTCCGGAGGGAATTTACGAGCAGTACTTC. This sequence joins TRBV2 and TRBJ2-7; D perhaps matches TRBD2 (6 bases). The CDR3 contains 15 residues. V was shortened by 6 bases and J by 4 bases, with 19 bases between the two germline ends. CDR1 and CDR2 from the germline V gene are SNHLY and FYNNEI. The full variable domain, with the rest looked up from reference TRBV2 and TRBJ2-7, is EPEVTQTPSHQVTQMGQEVILRCVPISNHLYFYWYRQILGQKVEFLVSFYNNEISEKSEIFDDQFSVERPDGSNFTLKIRSTKLEDSAMYFCASRTIPEGIYEQYFGPGTRLTVT.

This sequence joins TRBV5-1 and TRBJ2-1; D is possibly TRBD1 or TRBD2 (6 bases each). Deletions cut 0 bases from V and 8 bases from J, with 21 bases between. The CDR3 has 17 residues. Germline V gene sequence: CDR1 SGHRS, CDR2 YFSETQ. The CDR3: CASSLGSTRGVSDEQFF. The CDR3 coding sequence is TGCGCCAGCAGCTTGGGAAGTACTAGGGGGGTTTCGGATGAGCAGTTCTTC.

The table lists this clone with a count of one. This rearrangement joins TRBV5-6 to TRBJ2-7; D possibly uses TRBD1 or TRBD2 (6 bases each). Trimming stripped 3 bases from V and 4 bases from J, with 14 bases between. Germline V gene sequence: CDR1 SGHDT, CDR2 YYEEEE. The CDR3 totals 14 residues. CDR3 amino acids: CASSWRDTYYEQYF. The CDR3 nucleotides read TGTGCCAGCAGCTGGAGGGACACTTATTACGAGCAGTACTTC.

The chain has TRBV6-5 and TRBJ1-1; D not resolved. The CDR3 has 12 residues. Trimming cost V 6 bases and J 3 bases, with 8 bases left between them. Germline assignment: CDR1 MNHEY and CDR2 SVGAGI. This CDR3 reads CASRKWDTEAFF. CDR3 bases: TGTGCCAGCAGGAAATGGGACACTGAAGCTTTCTTT.

The CDR3 DNA reads TGTGCCATCAGTGAGGGGCGAAGCAATCAGCCCCAGCATTTT. Its translation is CAISEGRSNQPQHF. V is TRBV10-3 and J is TRBJ1-5; no clear D gene. The CDR3 spans 14 residues. Trimming removed 2 bases at V and 1 base at J, with 6 bases between. CDR1 and CDR2 (germline): ENHRY, SYGVKD.

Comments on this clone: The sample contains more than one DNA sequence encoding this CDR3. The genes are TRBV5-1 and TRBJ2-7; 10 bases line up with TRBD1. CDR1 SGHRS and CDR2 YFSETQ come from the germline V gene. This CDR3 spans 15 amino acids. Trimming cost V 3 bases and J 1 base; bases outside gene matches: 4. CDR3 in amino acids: CASSSGTGVSYEQYF. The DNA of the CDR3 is TGCGCCAGCAGCTCCGGGACAGGGGTTTCCTACGAGCAGTACTTC.